This TCR beta chain was identified in a study of Ad26.COV2.S vaccination and SARS-CoV-2 variants. Study overall: Within the COV1001 Ad26.COV2.S trial arm, the donor was enrolled. Administration of Ad26.COV2.S was intramuscular, either once or twice 56 days apart. Study conclusions and caveats: Breadth and depth estimates from TCRs may understate total T cell responses.

Treatment noted: around 19 received Ad26.COV2.S at low or high dose, single or two shots; five or six received placebo; per-sample allocation not given. All samples were drawn on day 63, counting from the first vaccine or placebo injection. An 18-55-year-old adult in Boston served as donor. V shed 9 bases, J shed 2 bases, and the junction held 3 bases outside the gene matches. Germline CDR1 reads KGHDR; CDR2 reads SFDVKD. CDR3 size: 14 residues. With respect to this clone: What it binds is unknown.

The assay was immunoSEQ multiplex PCR, and TCRdb's table has in-frame clones only and misses some. This table holds roughly 410,000 clones, roughly 80% found once. V usage is TRBV24-1 and J usage is TRBJ2-1; TRBD1 aligns across 10 bases. The TCR originated in a person between 18 and 65 years old who received the Ad26.COV2.S COVID-19 vaccine or a placebo. Sequenced material: peripheral blood, taken in a trial of Ad26.COV2.S vaccine versus placebo. CDR3 coding DNA: TGTGCCACCGGACAGGGGGGCGCCTACAATGAGCAGTTCTTC. Its protein product is CATGQGGAYNEQFF.